These 24 T cell receptor beta chains were all obtained from the same sample, sequenced in a study of identical twins. MiXCR, run by TCRdb on the 5' RACE reads, gives a single entry per CDR3 protein. The sample contains more than 1.5 million distinct CDR3 sequences, around 33% of which appear only once. Sequenced: cord blood. Receptors were obtained from a newborn girl in good health.

This clonotype occurred a few times. The chain recombines TRBV6-1 with TRBJ2-7; D is possibly TRBD2 (5 bases). The germline gives CDR1 MNHNS, CDR2 SASEGT. The CDR3 contains 13 residues. V was pared by 2 bases and J by 3 bases, with 8 bases between. The CDR3 nucleotides read TGTGCCAGCAGTGAACGGGATTACTACGAGCAGTACTTC. Amino acid sequence: CASSERDYYEQYF.

This clonotype was counted a few times. The chain carries TRBV20-1 and TRBJ2-1; 9 bases line up with TRBD2. The CDR3 covers 17 residues. Germline CDR1 is DFQATT and CDR2 is SNEGSKA (reference sequence). V trimming: 0 bases; J trimming: 3 bases; junction bases outside the gene matches: 9. The CDR3 DNA is TGCAGTGCTAGAGATCCCGAAGCTAGCGGGAACTACAATGAGCAGTTCTTC. Amino acids: CSARDPEASGNYNEQFF.

The rearrangement uses TRBV7-2 and TRBJ2-1; 10 nucleotides align to TRBD2. CDR3 length: 16 amino acids. Per germline, CDR1 SGHTA and CDR2 FQGNSA. J was trimmed by 3 bases and V by 5 bases; bases with no gene match: 7. CDR3 sequence reads: CASSRRGLADYNEQFF. The DNA of the CDR3 is TGTGCCAGCAGCCGACGCGGACTAGCGGACTACAATGAGCAGTTCTTC.

The chain is built from TRBV11-2 and TRBJ2-1; TRBD2 agrees at 10 bases. Germline-derived CDR1 and CDR2 are SGHAT and FQNNGV. With V trimmed by 2 bases and J by 0 bases, 10 bases remained unmatched. The CDR3 extends over 19 amino acids. The CDR3 DNA follows: TGTGCCAGCAGCTTACGGGCTAGCGGGGGCCTTAGCTCCTACAATGAGCAGTTCTTC. Translating gives CASSLRASGGLSSYNEQFF.

This clonotype was counted a few times. The gene calls are TRBV30 and TRBJ2-1; TRBD2 agrees at 9 bases. Germline assignment: CDR1 GTSNPN and CDR2 SVGIG (reference sequence). With 1 base clipped from V and 4 bases from J, the junction kept 14 bases outside the gene matches. The length of the CDR3 is 18 residues. The CDR3 DNA follows: TGTGCCTGGAGTGACCCTCCGGGGCGGGGGGGCCTTTACAATGAGCAGTTCTTC. Its translation is CAWSDPPGRGGLYNEQFF.

This clonotype was found once. J is TRBJ1-2 and V is TRBV3-1, with a weak D call TRBD1 (5 bases). V lost 2 bases and J 4 bases, leaving 11 bases between the germline ends. The CDR3 is made up of 14 amino acids. Per germline, CDR1 LGHDT and CDR2 YNNKEL (reference sequence). In DNA, the CDR3 is TGTGCCAGCAGCCAAAAAGGGGTATCCTATGGCTACACCTTC. As protein: CASSQKGVSYGYTF.

The chain combines TRBV7-9 with TRBJ1-1; D gene unclear. Trimming removed 11 bases at V and 2 bases at J, with 18 bases between. The CDR3 loop spans 14 amino acids. Germline loops: CDR1 SEHNR, CDR2 FQNEAQ (reference sequence). CDR3 region: CASLDGISNTEAFF. In DNA, the CDR3 is TGTGCCTCCCTCGACGGGATTTCTAACACTGAAGCTTTCTTT.

The V and J genes are TRBV6-1 and TRBJ2-6, with D hard to call. Germline values: CDR1 MNHNS, CDR2 SASEGT. Trimming stripped 3 bases from V and 0 bases from J, with 9 bases between. CDR3 length equals 16 residues. CDR3 in DNA: TGTGCCAGCAGTGAGGCAGTTTTCTCTGGGGCCAACGTCCTGACTTTC. It is translated as CASSEAVFSGANVLTF.

This sequence joins TRBV25-1 and TRBJ2-1; TRBD1 matches at 7 bases. The germline V gene encodes CDR1 MGHDK and CDR2 SYGVNS. The V gene end was trimmed by 1 base and the J gene end by 8 bases; junction bases not matched to a gene: 8. This CDR3 spans 15 amino acids. CDR3 DNA: TGTGCCAGCAGTGAATCTAGCAGGGGGACCGATGAGCAGTTCTTC. The encoded protein is CASSESSRGTDEQFF.

As regards this clonotype: A much larger clone differs from this one at a single base, so this may be a read error. CDR3 in DNA: TGCAGCGTTGAAGGGTACTATAGCTACACCTTC. Translated: CSVEGYYSYTF. V usage is TRBV29-1 and J usage is TRBJ1-2, with unresolved D. This CDR3 is 11 amino acids long. Germline values: CDR1 SQVTM, CDR2 ANQGSEA. Looking up the rest from reference TRBV29-1 and TRBJ1-2 gives the full variable domain: SAVISQKPSRDICQRGTSLTIQCQVDSQVTMMFWYRQQPGQSLTLIATANQGSEATYESGFVIDKFPISRPNLTFSTLTVSNMSPEDSSIYLCSVEGYYSYTFGSGTRLTVV.

The V gene is TRBV12-3 or TRBV12-4, the J gene TRBJ2-1; D not resolved. The CDR3 loop spans 15 amino acids. V gave up 7 bases and J gave up 3 bases, with 16 bases separating them. The CDR3 region has the DNA TGTGCCAGCAACTTCCTCCCGACGGTCTACAATGAGCAGTTCTTC. Its protein product is CASNFLPTVYNEQFF.

The rearrangement links TRBV12-3 or TRBV12-4 to TRBJ1-1; no reliable D call. Trimming cost V 2 bases and J 8 bases, with 9 bases left between them. The CDR3 has 12 amino acids. The CDR3 DNA reads as TGTGCCAGCAGTTTAATGGGCAGGGAAGCTTTCTTT. This sequence encodes CASSLMGREAFF.

The chain carries TRBV2 and TRBJ2-1; 9 bases agree with TRBD2. The junction had 8 bases not matched to a gene; V was cut back by 4 bases and J by 4 bases. The germline V gene encodes CDR1 SNHLY and CDR2 FYNNEI. The CDR3 consists of 16 residues. The CDR3 sequence is CASSAASGRFYNEQFF. CDR3 sequence (DNA): TGTGCCAGCAGTGCGGCCAGCGGGAGGTTTTACAATGAGCAGTTCTTC.

This chain joins TRBV24-1 and TRBJ1-5; D might be TRBD1 (5 bases). Trimming pared 2 bases from V and 6 bases from J, leaving 7 bases between. Germline V gene lookup returns CDR1 KGHDR and CDR2 SFDVKD. This CDR3 spans 13 amino acids. CDR3 region: CATSDWQGQPQHF. CDR3 in DNA: TGTGCCACCAGTGATTGGCAGGGTCAGCCCCAGCATTTT.

The chain uses TRBV20-1 and TRBJ2-7; 12 bases fit TRBD2. The CDR3 covers 18 residues. In germline, CDR1 is DFQATT, CDR2 SNEGSKA (reference sequence). V was pared by 1 base and J by 7 bases, with 17 bases of the junction left unmatched. Here the CDR3 reads CSARGARLAGAVSNEQYF. The CDR3 DNA follows: TGCAGTGCTAGAGGAGCGAGACTAGCGGGAGCGGTAAGCAATGAGCAGTACTTC.

This clonotype was picked up a small number of times. The V and J genes are TRBV7-8 and TRBJ1-6; the D gene is possibly TRBD1 (6 bases). The germline V gene has CDR1 SGHVS and CDR2 FQNEAQ. V was shortened by 1 base and J by 4 bases, with 20 bases between the two germline ends. The CDR3 contains 19 residues. The CDR3 bases are TGTGCCAGCAGCTTAGGGGGGACACCTCTCCAAGGATATAATTCACCCCTCCACTTT. Translated, it gives CASSLGGTPLQGYNSPLHF.

As regards this clonotype: A read error may be the cause here, since a much bigger clone is one base away. The chain combines TRBV29-1 with TRBJ1-2; no clear D gene. Trimming removed 3 bases from V and 5 bases from J, with 13 bases in between. Germline CDR1 is SQVTM and CDR2 is ANQGSEA. The CDR3 sequence is 13 residues long. The CDR3 loop reads CSVDSSPKYGYTF. CDR3 bases: TGCAGCGTTGACAGTAGTCCCAAATATGGCTACACCTTC. Full variable domain (missing parts from reference TRBV29-1 and TRBJ1-2): SAVISQKPSRDICQRGTSLTIQCQVDSQVTMMFWYRQQPGQSLTLIATANQGSEATYESGFVIDKFPISRPNLTFSTLTVSNMSPEDSSIYLCSVDSSPKYGYTFGSGTRLTVV.

The chain has TRBV10-2 and TRBJ2-4; TRBD2 matches 9 bases. CDR3 length: 14 residues. The V and J ends lost 10 bases and 6 bases, in that order; junction bases with no gene match: 10. Germline V gives CDR1 WSHSY, CDR2 SAAADI. CDR3 sequence reads: CATKGLAGLNIQYF. For the CDR3, the DNA is TGCGCCACCAAAGGCCTAGCGGGGTTAAACATTCAGTACTTC.

This clonotype was detected a few times. This rearrangement joins TRBV25-1 to TRBJ2-3; TRBD1 aligns across 10 bases. Germline V gene lookup returns CDR1 MGHDK and CDR2 SYGVNS. The J segment lost 0 bases and the V segment lost 7 bases, leaving 4 bases of the junction unmatched. This CDR3 region has 15 residues. Written as DNA, the CDR3 is TGTGCCAGCACCCGACAGGGGGCGAGCACAGATACGCAGTATTTT. The encoded protein is CASTRQGASTDTQYF. Together with reference TRBV25-1 and TRBJ2-3, the CDR3 gives the full variable domain: EADIYQTPRYLVIGTGKKITLECSQTMGHDKMYWYQQDPGMELHLIHYSYGVNSTEKGDLSSESTVSRIRTEHFPLTLESARPSHTSQYLCASTRQGASTDTQYFGPGTRLTVL.

The V gene is TRBV7-8, the J gene TRBJ1-4; TRBD1 agrees at 9 bases. The CDR3 spans 15 residues. CDR1 is SGHVS, CDR2 FQNEAQ, per germline. The J segment lost 4 bases and the V segment lost 5 bases, leaving 5 bases of the junction unmatched. The CDR3 DNA is TGTGCCAGCAGCCCCTCGACAGGGGGTAATGAAAAACTGTTTTTT. Amino acid sequence: CASSPSTGGNEKLFF.

This chain joins TRBV5-1 and TRBJ2-7; no definite D call. The CDR3 extends over 14 amino acids. Germline V gene sequence: CDR1 SGHRS, CDR2 YFSETQ. Between the trimmed V and J ends, which lost 2 bases and 2 bases, there was a span of 11 bases. The CDR3 DNA sequence: TGCGCCAGCAGCTTTATTAGAGGAACCTACGAGCAGTACTTC. It is translated as CASSFIRGTYEQYF.

This clonotype occurred a few times. The V and J genes are TRBV20-1 and TRBJ1-2; D ambiguous. Germline CDR1 reads DFQATT; CDR2 reads SNEGSKA (reference sequence). The ends were cut back, 3 bases at V and 1 base at J, with 6 bases in the middle. The CDR3 length is 12 residues. The CDR3 spells CSASKDNYGYTF. CDR3 in DNA: TGCAGTGCTAGTAAGGATAACTATGGCTACACCTTC.

The chain combines TRBV2 with TRBJ1-5; D is unresolved. Trimming shortened V by 8 bases and J by 6 bases, and 8 bases separated the two germline ends. The CDR3 sequence is 11 residues long. Germline-derived CDR1 and CDR2 are SNHLY and FYNNEI. CDR3 amino acids: CASRRFQPQHF. The CDR3 DNA is TGTGCCAGCCGAAGATTTCAGCCCCAGCATTTT.

The rearrangement links TRBV20-1 to TRBJ2-5, with D tentatively TRBD1 (6 bases). This CDR3 has 14 amino acids. Trimming removed 3 bases at V and 2 bases at J, with 13 bases between. CDR1 is DFQATT, CDR2 SNEGSKA, per germline (reference sequence). As DNA, the CDR3 is TGCAGTGCTAGGGCAGACAGGACGCAAGAGACCCAGTACTTC. This encodes CSARADRTQETQYF.